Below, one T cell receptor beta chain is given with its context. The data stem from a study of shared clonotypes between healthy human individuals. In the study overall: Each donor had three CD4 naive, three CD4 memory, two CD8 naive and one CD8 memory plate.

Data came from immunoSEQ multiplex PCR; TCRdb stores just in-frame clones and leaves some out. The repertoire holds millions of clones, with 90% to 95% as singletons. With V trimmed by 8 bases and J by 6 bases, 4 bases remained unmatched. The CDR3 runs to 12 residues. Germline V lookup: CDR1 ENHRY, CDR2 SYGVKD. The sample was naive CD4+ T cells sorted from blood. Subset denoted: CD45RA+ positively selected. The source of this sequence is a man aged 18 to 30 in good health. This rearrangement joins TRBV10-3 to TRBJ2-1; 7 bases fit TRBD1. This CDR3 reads CAIGQGVNEQFF. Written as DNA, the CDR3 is TGTGCCATCGGGCAGGGGGTCAATGAGCAGTTCTTC.